This TCR beta chain stems from a study of STAT5B mutations in CD4+ large granular lymphocyte leukemia. Assay used: immunoSEQ multiplex PCR; TCRdb lists only in-frame clones, some missing. The sample has roughly 41,000 clones; 70% to 80% are singletons. CDR3 length: 14 amino acids. Germline V gene data show CDR1 as SEHNR and CDR2 as FQNEAQ (reference sequence). The V and J ends lost 5 bases and 4 bases respectively, with 11 bases between them. Study findings and constraints: Without putative leukemic clones, patient CD4-sorted repertoires remained more clonal than healthy CD4+ repertoires. Main leukemic clonotypes were patient-specific, but approximately 25% appeared at low frequency elsewhere. TRBV06-family usage was enriched in top patient clones (8/27) versus controls (2/35).

Regarding this clone: Its target is not known.

The chain is built from TRBV7-9 and TRBJ1-4, with D unresolved. This clonotype was sampled from a human donor in good health. Sample: CD4+ T cells from blood buffy coats. CDR3 coding DNA: TGTGCCAGCAGCCTGGGGAGCCTTAATGAAAAACTGTTTTTT. Its protein is CASSLGSLNEKLFF.